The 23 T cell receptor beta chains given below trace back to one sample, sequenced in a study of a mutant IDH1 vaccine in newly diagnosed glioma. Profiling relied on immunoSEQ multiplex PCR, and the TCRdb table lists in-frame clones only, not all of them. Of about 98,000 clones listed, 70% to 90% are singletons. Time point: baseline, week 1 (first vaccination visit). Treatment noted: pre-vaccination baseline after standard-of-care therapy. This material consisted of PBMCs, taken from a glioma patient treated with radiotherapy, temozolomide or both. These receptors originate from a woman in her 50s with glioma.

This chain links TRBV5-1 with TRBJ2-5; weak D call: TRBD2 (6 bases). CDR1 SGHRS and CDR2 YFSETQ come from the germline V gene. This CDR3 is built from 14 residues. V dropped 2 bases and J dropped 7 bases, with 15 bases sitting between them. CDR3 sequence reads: CASSFPGGDWTQYF. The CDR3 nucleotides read TGCGCCAGCAGCTTCCCGGGCGGGGACTGGACCCAGTACTTC. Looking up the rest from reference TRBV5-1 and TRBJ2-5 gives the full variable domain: KAGVTQTPRYLIKTRGQQVTLSCSPISGHRSVSWYQQTPGQGLQFLFEYFSETQRNKGNFPGRFSGRQFSNSRSEMNVSTLELGDSALYLCASSFPGGDWTQYFGPGTRLLVL.

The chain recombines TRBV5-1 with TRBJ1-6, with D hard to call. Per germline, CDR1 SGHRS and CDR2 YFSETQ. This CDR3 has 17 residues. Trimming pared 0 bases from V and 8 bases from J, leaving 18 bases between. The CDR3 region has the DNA TGCGCCAGCAGCTTGGCCGTAGGAGGGCCGAGGGATTCACCCCTCCACTTT. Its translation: CASSLAVGGPRDSPLHF.

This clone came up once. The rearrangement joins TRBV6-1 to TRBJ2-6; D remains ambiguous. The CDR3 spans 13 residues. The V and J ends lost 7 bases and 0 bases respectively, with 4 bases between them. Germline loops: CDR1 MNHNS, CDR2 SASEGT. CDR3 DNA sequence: TGTGCCAGCAAGAACTCTGGGGCCAACGTCCTGACTTTC. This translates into CASKNSGANVLTF.

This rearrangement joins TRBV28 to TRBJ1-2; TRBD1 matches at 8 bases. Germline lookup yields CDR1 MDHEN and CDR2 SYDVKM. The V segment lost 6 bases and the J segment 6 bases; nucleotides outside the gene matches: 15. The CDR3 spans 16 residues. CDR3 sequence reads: CASRSLGTGFRNGYTF. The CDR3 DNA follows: TGTGCCAGCAGGAGCCTCGGGACAGGTTTTCGTAATGGCTACACCTTC.

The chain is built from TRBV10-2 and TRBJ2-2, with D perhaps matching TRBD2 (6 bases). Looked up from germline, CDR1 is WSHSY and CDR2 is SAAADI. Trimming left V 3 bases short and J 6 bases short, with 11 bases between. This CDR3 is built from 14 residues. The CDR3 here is CASSDRTTPGELFF. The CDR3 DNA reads TGCGCCAGCAGTGACCGGACTACTCCCGGGGAGCTGTTTTTT.

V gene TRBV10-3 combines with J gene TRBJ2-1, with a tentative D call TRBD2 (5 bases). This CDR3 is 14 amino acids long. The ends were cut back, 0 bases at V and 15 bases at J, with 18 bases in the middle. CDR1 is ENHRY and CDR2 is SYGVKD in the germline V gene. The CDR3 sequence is CAISESPEVGHPFF. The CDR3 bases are TGTGCCATCAGTGAGTCCCCGGAGGTAGGCCATCCGTTCTTC.

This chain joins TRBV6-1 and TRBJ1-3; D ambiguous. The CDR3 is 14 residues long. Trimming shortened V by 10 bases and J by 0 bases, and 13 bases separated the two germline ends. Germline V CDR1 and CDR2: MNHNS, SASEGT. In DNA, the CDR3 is TGTGCCACACGTAGAATGAGCTCTGGAAACACCATATATTTT. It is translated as CATRRMSSGNTIYF.

The CDR3 is CASSSNRNEAFF. CDR3 DNA sequence: TGTGCCAGCAGCTCGAACAGGAACGAAGCTTTCTTT. V usage is TRBV7-6 and J usage is TRBJ1-1; D is perhaps TRBD1 (5 bases). Germline CDR1 and CDR2: SGHVS and FNYEAQ. The V end lost 4 bases, the J end lost 8 bases, and 11 bases lay between the germline ends. The CDR3 runs to 12 residues.

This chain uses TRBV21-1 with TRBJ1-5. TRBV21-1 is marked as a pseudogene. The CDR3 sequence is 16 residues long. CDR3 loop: CASTERGRAGLQPQHF. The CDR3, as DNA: TGTGCCAGCACCGAACGAGGGCGCGCGGGGTTGCAGCCCCAGCATTTT.

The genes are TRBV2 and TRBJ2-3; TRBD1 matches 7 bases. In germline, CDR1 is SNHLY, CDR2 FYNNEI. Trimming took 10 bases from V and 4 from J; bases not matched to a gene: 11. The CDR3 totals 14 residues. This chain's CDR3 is CATQGVARADTQYF. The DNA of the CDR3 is TGTGCCACCCAGGGGGTCGCAAGGGCAGATACGCAGTATTTT.

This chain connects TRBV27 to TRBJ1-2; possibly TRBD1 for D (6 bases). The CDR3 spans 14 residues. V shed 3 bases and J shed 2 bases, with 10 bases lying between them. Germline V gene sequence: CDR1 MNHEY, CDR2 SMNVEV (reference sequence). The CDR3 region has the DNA TGTGCCAGCAGTTTGAACAGGGCAAACTATGGCTACACCTTC. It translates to CASSLNRANYGYTF.

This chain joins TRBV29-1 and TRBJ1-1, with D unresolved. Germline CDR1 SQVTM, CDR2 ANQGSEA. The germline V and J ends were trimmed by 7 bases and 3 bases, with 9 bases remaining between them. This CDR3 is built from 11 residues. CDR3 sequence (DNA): TGCAGCGCATTTATCGACACTGAAGCTTTCTTT. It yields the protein CSAFIDTEAFF.

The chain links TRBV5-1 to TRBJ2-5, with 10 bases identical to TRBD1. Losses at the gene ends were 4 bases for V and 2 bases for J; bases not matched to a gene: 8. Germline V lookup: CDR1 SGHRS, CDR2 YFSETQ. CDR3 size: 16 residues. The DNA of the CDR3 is TGCGCCAGCAGCGCCCGGGACAGGGGATATCAAGAGACCCAGTACTTC. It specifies CASSARDRGYQETQYF.

The CDR3 is CASTASGSFREQFF. The CDR3 nucleotides are TGTGCCAGCACGGCTAGCGGGAGTTTTCGGGAGCAGTTCTTC. The V call is TRBV5-4, the J call TRBJ2-1, with TRBD2 identical over 10 bases. There are 14 residues in the CDR3. Germline V lookup: CDR1 SGHNT, CDR2 YYREEE (reference sequence). V shed 6 bases and J 10 bases; nucleotides not matched to a gene: 10.

CDR3 coding DNA: TGTGCCAGCAGTTACGGACAGGGGGGGGGTGAGCAGTTCTTC. Translated, it gives CASSYGQGGGEQFF. This sequence joins TRBV6-6 and TRBJ2-1, with 10 nucleotides matching TRBD1. This CDR3 is built from 14 residues. Germline CDR1 MNHNY, CDR2 SVGAGI (reference sequence). With 2 bases clipped from V and 9 bases from J, the junction kept 4 bases outside the gene matches.

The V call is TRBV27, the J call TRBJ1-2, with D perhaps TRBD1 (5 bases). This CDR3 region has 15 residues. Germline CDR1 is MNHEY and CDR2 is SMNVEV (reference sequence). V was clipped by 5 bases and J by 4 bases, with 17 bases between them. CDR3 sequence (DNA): TGTGCCAGCAGTCGGATGGACAACGCACTCTATGGCTACACCTTC. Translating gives CASSRMDNALYGYTF.

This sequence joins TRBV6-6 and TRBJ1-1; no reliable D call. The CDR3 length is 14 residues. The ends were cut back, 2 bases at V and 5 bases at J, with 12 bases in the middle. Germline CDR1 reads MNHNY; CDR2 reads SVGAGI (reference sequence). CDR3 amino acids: CASSYPVGTTEAFF. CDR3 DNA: TGTGCCAGCAGTTACCCTGTAGGCACAACTGAAGCTTTCTTT.

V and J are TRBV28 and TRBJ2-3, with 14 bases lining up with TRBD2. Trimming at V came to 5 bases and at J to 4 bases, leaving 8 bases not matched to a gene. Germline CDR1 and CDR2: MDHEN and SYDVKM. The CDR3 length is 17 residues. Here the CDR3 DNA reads TGTGCCAGCAGTCCCCAGGGACTAGCGGGAGCACCAGATACGCAGTATTTT. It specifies CASSPQGLAGAPDTQYF.

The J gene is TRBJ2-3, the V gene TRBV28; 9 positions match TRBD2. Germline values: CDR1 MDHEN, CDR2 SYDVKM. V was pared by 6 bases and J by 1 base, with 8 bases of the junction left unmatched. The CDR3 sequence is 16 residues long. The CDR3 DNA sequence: TGTGCCAGCAGAGCCGGGACTAGCTTTCGCACAGATACGCAGTATTTT. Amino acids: CASRAGTSFRTDTQYF.

The CDR3 region has the DNA TGTGCCAGCAGCTTTGACAGGGGAAGAACTAATGAAAAACTGTTTTTT. It yields the protein CASSFDRGRTNEKLFF. The chain employs TRBV11-2 and TRBJ1-4, with 8 bases fitting TRBD1. The CDR3 is 16 amino acids. Per germline, CDR1 SGHAT and CDR2 FQNNGV. V dropped 3 bases and J dropped 1; count of bases not matched to a gene: 4.

CDR3 DNA sequence: TGTGCCAGTAGTTCCCCGTTTGCCCTAACAGATACGCAGTATTTT. Protein: CASSSPFALTDTQYF. V and J are TRBV19 and TRBJ2-3; D unresolved. CDR1 is LNHDA and CDR2 is SQIVND in the germline V gene (reference sequence). The CDR3 has 15 amino acids. Deletions cut 5 bases from V and 3 bases from J, with 15 bases between.

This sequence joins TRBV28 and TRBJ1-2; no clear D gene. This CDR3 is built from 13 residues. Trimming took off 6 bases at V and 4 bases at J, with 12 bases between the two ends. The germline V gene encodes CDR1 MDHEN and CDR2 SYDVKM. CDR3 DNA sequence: TGTGCCAGCAGGCCTGGGAACAGCTATGGCTACACCTTC. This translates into CASRPGNSYGYTF.

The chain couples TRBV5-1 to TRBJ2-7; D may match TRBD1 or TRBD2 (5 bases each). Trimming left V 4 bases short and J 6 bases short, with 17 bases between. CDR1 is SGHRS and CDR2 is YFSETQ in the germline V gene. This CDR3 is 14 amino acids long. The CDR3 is CASSVGDPPREQYF. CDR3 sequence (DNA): TGCGCCAGCAGCGTCGGGGACCCCCCGCGCGAGCAGTACTTC.